This entry concerns a single T cell receptor (beta chain). Sequenced by immunoSEQ multiplex PCR; TCRdb stores in-frame clones only, minus some. This table holds approximately 22,000 clones, roughly 84% found once. This specimen belongs to a study of OX40 agonist ivuxolimab in advanced cancers. The CDR3 spans 18 residues. CDR1 is SGHVS and CDR2 is FQNEAQ in the germline V gene. V lost 1 base to trimming and J lost 2 bases; unmatched junction nucleotides: 6. The V gene is TRBV7-8, the J gene TRBJ2-1, with 12 bases identical to TRBD1. The sample consisted of CD4+ or CD8+ T cells sorted from blood, taken in a trial of the OX40 agonist ivuxolimab. The sequence came from an adult with an advanced solid tumor such as melanoma, head and neck, liver or kidney cancer. The CDR3 nucleotides read TGTGCCAGCAGCTTAGGTTTCGGGGACAGGGGGCCCTACAATGAGCAGTTCTTC. This translates into CASSLGFGDRGPYNEQFF.